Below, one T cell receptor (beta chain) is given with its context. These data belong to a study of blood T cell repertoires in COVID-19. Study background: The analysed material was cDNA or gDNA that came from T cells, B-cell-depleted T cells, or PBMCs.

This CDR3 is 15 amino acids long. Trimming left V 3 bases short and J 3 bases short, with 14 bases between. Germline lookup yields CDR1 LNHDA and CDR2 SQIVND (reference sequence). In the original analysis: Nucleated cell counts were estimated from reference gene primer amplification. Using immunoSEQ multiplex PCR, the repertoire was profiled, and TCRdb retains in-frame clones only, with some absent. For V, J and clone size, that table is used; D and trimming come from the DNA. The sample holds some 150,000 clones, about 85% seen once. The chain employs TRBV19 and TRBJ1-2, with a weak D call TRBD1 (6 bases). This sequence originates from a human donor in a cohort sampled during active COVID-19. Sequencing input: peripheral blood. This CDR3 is CASSIDRDNDYGYTF. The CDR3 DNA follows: TGTGCCAGTAGTATTGATAGGGACAACGACTATGGCTACACCTTC.